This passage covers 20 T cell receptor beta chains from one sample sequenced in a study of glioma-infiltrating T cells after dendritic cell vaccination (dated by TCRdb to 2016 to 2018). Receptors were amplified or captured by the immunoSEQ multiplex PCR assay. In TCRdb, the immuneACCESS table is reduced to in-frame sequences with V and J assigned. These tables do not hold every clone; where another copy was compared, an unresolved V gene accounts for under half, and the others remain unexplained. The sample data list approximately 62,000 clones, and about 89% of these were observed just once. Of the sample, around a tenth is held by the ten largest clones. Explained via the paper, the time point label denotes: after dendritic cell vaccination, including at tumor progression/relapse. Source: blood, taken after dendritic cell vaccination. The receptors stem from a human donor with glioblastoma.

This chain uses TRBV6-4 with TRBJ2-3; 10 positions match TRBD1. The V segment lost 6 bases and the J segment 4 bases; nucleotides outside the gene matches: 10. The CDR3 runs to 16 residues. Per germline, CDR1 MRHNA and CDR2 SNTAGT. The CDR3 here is CASRAWTGGDSDTQYF. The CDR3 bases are TGTGCCAGCAGGGCTTGGACAGGGGGAGATTCAGATACGCAGTATTTT.

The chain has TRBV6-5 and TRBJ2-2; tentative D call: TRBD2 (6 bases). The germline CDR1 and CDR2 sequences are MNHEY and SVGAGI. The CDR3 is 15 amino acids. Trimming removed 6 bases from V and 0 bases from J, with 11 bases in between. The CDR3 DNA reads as TGTGCCAGCAGACTCGGGGGAGCGAACACCGGGGAGCTGTTTTTT. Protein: CASRLGGANTGELFF.

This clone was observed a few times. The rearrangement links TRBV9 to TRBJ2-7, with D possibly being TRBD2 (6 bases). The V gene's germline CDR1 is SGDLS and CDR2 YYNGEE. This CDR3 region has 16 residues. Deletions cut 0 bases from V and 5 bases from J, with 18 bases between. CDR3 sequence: CASSVAVGQGGNEQYF. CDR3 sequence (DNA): TGTGCCAGCAGCGTAGCGGTAGGGCAGGGAGGCAACGAGCAGTACTTC.

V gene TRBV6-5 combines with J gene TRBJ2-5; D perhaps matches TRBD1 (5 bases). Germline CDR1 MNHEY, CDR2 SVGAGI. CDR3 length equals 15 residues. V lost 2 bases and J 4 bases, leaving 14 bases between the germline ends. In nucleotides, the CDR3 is TGTGCCAGCAGTTACATGGACATAAAGGGAGAGACCCAGTACTTC. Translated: CASSYMDIKGETQYF.

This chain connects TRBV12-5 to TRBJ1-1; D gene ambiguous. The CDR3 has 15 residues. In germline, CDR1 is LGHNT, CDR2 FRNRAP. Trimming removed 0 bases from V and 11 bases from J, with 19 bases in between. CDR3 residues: CASGLVRRPTTGAFF. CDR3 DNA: TGTGCTAGTGGTTTGGTAAGGAGACCGACGACGGGGGCTTTCTTT.

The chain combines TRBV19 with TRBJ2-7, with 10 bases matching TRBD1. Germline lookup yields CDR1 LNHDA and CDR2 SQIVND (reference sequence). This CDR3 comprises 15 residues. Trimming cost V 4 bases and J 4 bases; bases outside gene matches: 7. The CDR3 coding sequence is TGTGCCAGTAGTACCGAGGGGACAGGGGTTTACGAGCAGTACTTC. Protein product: CASSTEGTGVYEQYF.

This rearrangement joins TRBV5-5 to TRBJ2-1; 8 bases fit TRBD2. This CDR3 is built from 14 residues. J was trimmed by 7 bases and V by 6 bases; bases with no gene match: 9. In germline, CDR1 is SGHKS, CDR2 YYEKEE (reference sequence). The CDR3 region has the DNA TGTGCCAGCATCCCGGGAGGGCAGGGTAATGAGCAGTTCTTC. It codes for CASIPGGQGNEQFF.

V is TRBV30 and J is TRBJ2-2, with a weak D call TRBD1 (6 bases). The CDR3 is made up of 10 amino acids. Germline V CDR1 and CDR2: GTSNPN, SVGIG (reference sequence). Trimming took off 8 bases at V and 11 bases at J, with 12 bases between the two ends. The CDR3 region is CAGRGNELFF. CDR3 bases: TGTGCCGGAAGGGGGAACGAGCTGTTTTTT.

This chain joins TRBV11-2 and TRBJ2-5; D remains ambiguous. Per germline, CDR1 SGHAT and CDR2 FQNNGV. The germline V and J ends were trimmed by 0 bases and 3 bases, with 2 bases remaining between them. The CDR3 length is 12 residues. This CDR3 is CASSLDKETQYF. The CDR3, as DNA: TGTGCCAGCAGCTTAGATAAAGAGACCCAGTACTTC.

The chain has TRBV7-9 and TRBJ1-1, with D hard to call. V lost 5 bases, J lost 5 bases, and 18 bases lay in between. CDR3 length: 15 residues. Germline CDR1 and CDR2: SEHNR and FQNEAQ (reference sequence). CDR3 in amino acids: CASSLLIEGKTEAFF. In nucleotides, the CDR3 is TGTGCCAGCAGCCTTCTGATCGAGGGTAAGACTGAAGCTTTCTTT.

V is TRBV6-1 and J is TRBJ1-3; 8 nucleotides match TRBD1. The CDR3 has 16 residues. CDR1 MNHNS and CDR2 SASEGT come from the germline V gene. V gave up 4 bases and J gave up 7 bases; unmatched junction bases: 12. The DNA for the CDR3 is TGTGCCAGCAGTGCCGGGACAGGAGTATACTGGAACACCATATATTTT. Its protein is CASSAGTGVYWNTIYF.

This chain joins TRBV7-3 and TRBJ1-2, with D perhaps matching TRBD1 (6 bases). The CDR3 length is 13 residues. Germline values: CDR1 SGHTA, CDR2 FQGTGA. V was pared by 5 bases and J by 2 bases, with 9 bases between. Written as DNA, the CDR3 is TGTGCCAGCAGCCCGGACAGAAACTATGGCTACACCTTC. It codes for CASSPDRNYGYTF. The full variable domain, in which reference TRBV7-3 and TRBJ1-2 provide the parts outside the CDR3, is GAGVSQTPSNKVTEKGKYVELRCDPISGHTALYWYRQSLGQGPEFLIYFQGTGAADDSGLPNDRFFAVRPEGSVSTLKIQRTERGDSAVYLCASSPDRNYGYTFGSGTRLTVV.

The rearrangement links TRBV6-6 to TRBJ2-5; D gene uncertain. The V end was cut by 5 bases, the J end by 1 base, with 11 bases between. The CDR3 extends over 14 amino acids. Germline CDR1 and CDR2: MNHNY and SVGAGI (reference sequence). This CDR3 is CASSPLLGQETQYF. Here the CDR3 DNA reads TGTGCCAGCAGTCCGCTCCTAGGCCAAGAGACCCAGTACTTC.

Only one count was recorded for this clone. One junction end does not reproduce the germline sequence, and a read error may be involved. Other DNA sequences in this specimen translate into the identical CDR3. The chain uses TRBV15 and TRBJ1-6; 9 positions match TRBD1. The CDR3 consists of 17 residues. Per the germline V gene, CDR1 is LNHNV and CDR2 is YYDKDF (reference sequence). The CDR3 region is CATSRDGTGSYNSPLHF. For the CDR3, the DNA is TGTGCCACCAGCAGAGATGGGACAGGGTCATATAATTCCCCCCTCCACTTT.

The CDR3 DNA follows: TGTGCCTGGAGTGATGCTGAGGCCTGGCATTTT. The encoded protein is CAWSDAEAWHF. J is TRBJ1-5 and V is TRBV30; unclear D gene. The V gene lost 1 base and the J gene lost 15 bases, with 13 bases spanning the gap. The V gene's germline CDR1 is GTSNPN and CDR2 SVGIG (reference sequence). The CDR3 is 11 amino acids. The complete variable domain, with remaining parts taken from reference TRBV30 and TRBJ1-5, reads SQTIHQWPATLVQPVGSPLSLECTVEGTSNPNLYWYRQAAGRGLQLLFYSVGIGQISSEVPQNLSASRPQDRQFILSSKKLLLSDSGFYLCAWSDAEAWHFGDGTRLSIL.

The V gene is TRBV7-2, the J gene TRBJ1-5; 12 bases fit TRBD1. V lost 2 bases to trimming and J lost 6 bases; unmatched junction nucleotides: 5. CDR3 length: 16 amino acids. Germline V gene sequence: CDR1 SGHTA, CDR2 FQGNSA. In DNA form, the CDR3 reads TGTGCCAGCAGCTTACGGGGACAGGGGGCGATTCAGCCCCAGCATTTT. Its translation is CASSLRGQGAIQPQHF. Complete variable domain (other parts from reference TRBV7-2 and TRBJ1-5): GAGVSQSPSNKVTEKGKDVELRCDPISGHTALYWYRQSLGQGLEFLIYFQGNSAPDKSGLPSDRFSAERTGGSVSTLTIQRTQQEDSAVYLCASSLRGQGAIQPQHFGDGTRLSIL.

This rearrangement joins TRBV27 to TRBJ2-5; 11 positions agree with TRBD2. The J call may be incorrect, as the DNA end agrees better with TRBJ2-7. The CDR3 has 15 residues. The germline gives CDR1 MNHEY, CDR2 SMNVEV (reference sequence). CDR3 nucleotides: TGTGCCAGCAGTTCCTCCACTAGCGGGAGTAACGAGCAGTACTTC. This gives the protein CASSSSTSGSNEQYF.

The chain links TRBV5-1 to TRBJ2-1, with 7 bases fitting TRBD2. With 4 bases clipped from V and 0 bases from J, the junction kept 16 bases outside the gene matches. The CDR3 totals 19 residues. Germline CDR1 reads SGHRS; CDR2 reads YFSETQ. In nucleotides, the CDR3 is TGCGCCAGCAGCACCCCTTCCCCGGGACTACAAGTCTCCTACAATGAGCAGTTCTTC. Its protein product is CASSTPSPGLQVSYNEQFF.

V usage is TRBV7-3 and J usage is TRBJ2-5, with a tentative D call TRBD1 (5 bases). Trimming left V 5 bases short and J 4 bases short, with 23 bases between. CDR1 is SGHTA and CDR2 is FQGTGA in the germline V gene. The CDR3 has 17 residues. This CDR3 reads CASSPRGLAASPETQYF. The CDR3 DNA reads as TGTGCCAGCAGCCCAAGGGGCTTGGCGGCGTCTCCAGAGACCCAGTACTTC. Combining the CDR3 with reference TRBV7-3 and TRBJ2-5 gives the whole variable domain GAGVSQTPSNKVTEKGKYVELRCDPISGHTALYWYRQSLGQGPEFLIYFQGTGAADDSGLPNDRFFAVRPEGSVSTLKIQRTERGDSAVYLCASSPRGLAASPETQYFGPGTRLLVL.

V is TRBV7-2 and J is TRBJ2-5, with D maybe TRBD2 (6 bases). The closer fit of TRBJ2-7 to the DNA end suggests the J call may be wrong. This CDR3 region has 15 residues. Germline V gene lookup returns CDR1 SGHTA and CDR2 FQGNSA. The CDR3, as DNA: TGTGCCAGCAGCTTTCTGGTCGGGAGCGCCTACGAGCAGTACTTC. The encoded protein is CASSFLVGSAYEQYF.